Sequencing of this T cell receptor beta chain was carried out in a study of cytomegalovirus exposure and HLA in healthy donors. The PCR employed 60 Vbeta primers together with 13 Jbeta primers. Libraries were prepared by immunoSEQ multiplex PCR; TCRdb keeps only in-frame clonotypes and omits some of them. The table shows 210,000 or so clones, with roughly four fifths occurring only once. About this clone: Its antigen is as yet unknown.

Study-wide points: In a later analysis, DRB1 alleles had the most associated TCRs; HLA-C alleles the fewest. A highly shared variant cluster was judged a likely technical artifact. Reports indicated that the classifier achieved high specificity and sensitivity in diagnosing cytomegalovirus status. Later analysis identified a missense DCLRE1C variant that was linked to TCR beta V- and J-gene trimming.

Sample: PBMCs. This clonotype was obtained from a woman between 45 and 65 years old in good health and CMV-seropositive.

CDR3 region: CASSLQQGENEQYF. The CDR3, as DNA: TGTGCCAGCTCACTGCAACAGGGGGAAAACGAGCAGTACTTC. The chain has TRBV18 and TRBJ2-7; 8 bases agree with TRBD1. Germline values: CDR1 KGHSH, CDR2 LQKENI. This CDR3 is 14 amino acids long. Trimming cost V 4 bases and J 5 bases; bases outside gene matches: 7.